This TCR beta chain was observed in a study of cytomegalovirus exposure and HLA in healthy donors. General study findings and limits: The study labeled 164 TCR beta chains cytomegalovirus-associated.

Worth noting for this clone: Antigen specificity is unknown.

The primer mix had 60 Vbeta and 13 Jbeta primers. Clones were sequenced by immunoSEQ multiplex PCR, and TCRdb holds only the in-frame ones, with some missing. The sample holds more than 65,000 clones, less than 80% seen once. The source of this sequence is a woman aged 50 to 60 in good health and CMV-seropositive. The specimen sequenced was PBMCs.

CDR3 sequence reads: CASRADRVNEKLFF. CDR3 coding DNA: TGTGCCAGCAGGGCGGACAGGGTAAATGAAAAACTGTTTTTT. The chain recombines TRBV2 with TRBJ1-4; 8 bases map to TRBD1. With 6 bases clipped from V and 5 bases from J, the junction kept 5 bases outside the gene matches. The V gene's germline CDR1 is SNHLY and CDR2 FYNNEI. The CDR3 sequence is 14 residues long.